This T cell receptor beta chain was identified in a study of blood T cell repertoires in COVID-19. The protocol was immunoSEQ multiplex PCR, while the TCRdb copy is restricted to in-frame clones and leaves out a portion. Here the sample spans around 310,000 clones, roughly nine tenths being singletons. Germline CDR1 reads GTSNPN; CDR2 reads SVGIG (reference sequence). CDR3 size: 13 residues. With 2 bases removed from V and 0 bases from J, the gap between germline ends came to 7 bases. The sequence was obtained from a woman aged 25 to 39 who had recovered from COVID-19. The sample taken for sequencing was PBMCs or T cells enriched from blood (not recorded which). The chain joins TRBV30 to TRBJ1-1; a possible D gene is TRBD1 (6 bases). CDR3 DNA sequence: TGTGCCTGGAGTAAGGGGGTGAACACTGAAGCTTTCTTT. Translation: CAWSKGVNTEAFF.